These 18 T cell receptor beta chains share one sample of origin, sequenced in a study of immune heterogeneity within non-small cell lung tumors. As template, the study used bulk tumor genomic DNA at around 590 ng per sample. Surgical sampling yielded several biopsies per primary tumor (spaced far apart). Patients underwent curative surgery for non-small cell lung cancer (untreated and newly diagnosed). A first 10-cycle multiplex round used 32 V-gene and 13 J-gene primers on TCR beta CDR3. TCRdb processed the multiplex PCR reads anew with MiXCR; each CDR3 protein has one entry. The sample has about 2,800 distinct CDR3 sequences; roughly 14% are singletons. The sequenced material came from lung tumor tissue. The receptors shown here come from a female donor with non-small cell lung cancer.

In the case of this clonotype: A clone one base away is much larger, so this may be a read error. The rearrangement links TRBV14 to TRBJ2-7; D gene unclear. Trimming cost V 4 bases and J 0 bases, with 7 bases left between them. This CDR3 is built from 13 residues. CDR1 is SGHDN and CDR2 is FVKESK in the germline V gene. In DNA, the CDR3 is TGTGCCAGCAGCCCGTCCCCCTCCTACGAGCAGTACTTC. It yields the protein CASSPSPSYEQYF.

This clonotype rates as medium-sized. J is TRBJ1-1 and V is TRBV6-5; D ambiguous. V lost 0 bases and J 7 bases, leaving 9 bases between the germline ends. This CDR3 has 13 residues. The germline V gene encodes CDR1 MNHEY and CDR2 SVGAGI. CDR3 sequence reads: CASSYSRGREAFF. The CDR3 DNA reads TGTGCCAGCAGTTACTCGCGCGGGCGTGAAGCTTTCTTT.

Within the sample, this clonotype is medium-sized. The chain combines TRBV3-1 with TRBJ2-7; maybe TRBD1 (5 bases). The V end was cut by 5 bases, the J end by 2 bases, with 10 bases between. The length of the CDR3 is 13 residues. Germline assignment: CDR1 LGHDT and CDR2 YNNKEL (reference sequence). The CDR3 bases are TGTGCCAGCAGCACTCAGGGCACCTACGAGCAGTACTTC. This translates into CASSTQGTYEQYF.

This clonotype is medium-sized in the sample. The V and J genes are TRBV18 and TRBJ2-5; 10 bases are shared with TRBD1. With V trimmed by 3 bases and J by 4 bases, 2 bases remained unmatched. The length of the CDR3 is 14 residues. Germline V gene sequence: CDR1 KGHSH, CDR2 LQKENI. The DNA for the CDR3 is TGTGCCAGCTCACCCCGGGACAGGGGAGAGACCCAGTACTTC. Protein: CASSPRDRGETQYF.

This clonotype is medium-sized in the sample. V is TRBV10-3 and J is TRBJ2-1, with TRBD1 as a possible D gene (6 bases). The CDR3 runs to 13 residues. V was cut by 8 bases and J by 7 bases, with 15 bases left in between. Germline V CDR1 and CDR2: ENHRY, SYGVKD. CDR3 nucleotide sequence: TGTGCCATCTGGTCAGGGGAAAGTAATGAGCAGTTCTTC. Translation gives CAIWSGESNEQFF.

Sample share makes this clonotype medium-sized. The J gene is TRBJ2-3, the V gene TRBV11-3; 8 nucleotides agree with TRBD2. The CDR3 is made up of 15 amino acids. CDR1 and CDR2 (germline): SGHNT, YENEEA. With V trimmed by 3 bases and J by 2 bases, 4 bases remained unmatched. CDR3 in DNA: TGTGCCAGCAGCTTGGTTAGCGGGGACACAGATACGCAGTATTTT. Amino acids: CASSLVSGDTDTQYF.

This clonotype is judged medium-sized. V usage is TRBV19 and J usage is TRBJ2-1, with TRBD1 matching 7 bases. The CDR3 length is 13 residues. From germline, CDR1 is LNHDA and CDR2 SQIVND (reference sequence). V trimming: 8 bases; J trimming: 15 bases; junction bases outside the gene matches: 16. The CDR3 nucleotides read TGTGCCAGTGAGCCCCGACAGGGACGTGGTCGGTTCTTC. It yields the protein CASEPRQGRGRFF.

For this clonotype: At one boundary the junction diverges from the germline segment, which might be a read error. This chain links TRBV7-9 with TRBJ1-4, with 9 bases matching TRBD1. Germline lookup yields CDR1 SEHNR and CDR2 FQNEAQ (reference sequence). CDR3 size: 14 residues. The CDR3 is CGSGPGQGSEKLFF. In DNA, the CDR3 is TGTGGCAGCGGCCCGGGACAGGGCAGCGAAAAACTGTTTTTT.

Concerning this clonotype itself: This may stem from a read error, because a much larger clone lies one nucleotide away. The chain joins TRBV13 to TRBJ2-5; 10 nucleotides align to TRBD1. Germline V lookup: CDR1 PRHDT, CDR2 FYEKMQ (reference sequence). Trimming at V came to 5 bases and at J to 7 bases, leaving 7 bases not matched to a gene. This CDR3 contains 14 residues. The CDR3 DNA sequence: TGTGCCAGCAGCACCCAGGACAGGGGGAGGACCCAGTACTTC. Protein sequence: CASSTQDRGRTQYF. Full variable domain (missing parts from reference TRBV13 and TRBJ2-5): AAGVIQSPRHLIKEKRETATLKCYPIPRHDTVYWYQQGPGQDPQFLISFYEKMQSDKGSIPDRFSAQQFSDYHSELNMSSLELGDSALYFCASSTQDRGRTQYFGPGTRLLVL.

As concerns this clonotype: A much larger clone is a single base away; this may be a read error. The chain combines TRBV30 with TRBJ1-1; D ambiguous. The ends were cut back, 3 bases at V and 13 bases at J, with 18 bases in the middle. Germline CDR1 is GTSNPN and CDR2 is SVGIG (reference sequence). The CDR3 consists of 12 residues. CDR3 in DNA: TGTGCCTGGAGACTATTTGGGGTGTCTGATTTCTTT. This sequence encodes CAWRLFGVSDFF.

This clonotype is judged medium-sized. The V call is TRBV2, the J call TRBJ2-7; D not certain. Looked up from germline, CDR1 is SNHLY and CDR2 is FYNNEI. Trimming stripped 4 bases from V and 9 bases from J, with 19 bases between. The CDR3 has 14 residues. The CDR3 here is CASSVGRPGVGQYF. The CDR3 bases are TGTGCCAGCAGTGTCGGGCGCCCGGGTGTTGGGCAGTACTTC.

By share, this clonotype ranks as medium-sized (0.01 to 0.1%). This chain's CDR3 is CAWRTGRYWGYTF. CDR3 sequence (DNA): TGTGCCTGGAGGACAGGGCGTTATTGGGGCTACACCTTC. This sequence joins TRBV30 and TRBJ1-2; TRBD1 aligns across 7 bases. The CDR3 extends over 13 amino acids. Germline V lookup: CDR1 GTSNPN, CDR2 SVGIG (reference sequence). The ends lost 3 bases at V and 8 bases at J; junction bases unmatched: 9.

This clonotype was recorded a few times. The chain couples TRBV5-4 to TRBJ2-2; TRBD1 matches at 8 bases. V shed 2 bases and J 5 bases; nucleotides not matched to a gene: 5. The CDR3 covers 15 residues. Germline CDR1 SGHNT, CDR2 YYREEE (reference sequence). DNA for the CDR3: TGTGCCAGCAGCTTAAATACAGGGGGGACCGGGGAGCTGTTTTTT. It yields the protein CASSLNTGGTGELFF.

This clonotype is labeled as medium-sized (0.01 to 0.1%). For the CDR3, the DNA is TGTGCCAGCACCCAACCTACAGGGACAGAGACCCAGTACTTC. Encoded protein: CASTQPTGTETQYF. The V gene is TRBV7-9, the J gene TRBJ2-5; TRBD1 might be the D (6 bases). From germline, CDR1 is SEHNR and CDR2 FQNEAQ (reference sequence). V was pared by 7 bases and J by 4 bases, with 16 bases between. This CDR3 contains 14 residues.

This clonotype is medium-sized in the sample. The rearrangement uses TRBV12-3 or TRBV12-4 and TRBJ2-2, with D unresolved. The V end lost 5 bases, the J end lost 0 bases, and 10 bases lay between the germline ends. The CDR3 contains 15 residues. This CDR3 is CASSPDNANTGELFF. The CDR3 DNA reads as TGTGCCAGCAGTCCAGACAACGCGAACACCGGGGAGCTGTTTTTT.

This clonotype is classed as medium-sized. The rearrangement uses TRBV7-9 and TRBJ2-2, with unresolved D. Germline CDR1 reads SEHNR; CDR2 reads FQNEAQ (reference sequence). V lost 3 bases and J lost 7, with 12 bases in between. This CDR3 spans 14 amino acids. CDR3 in amino acids: CASSLSSASGELFF. The CDR3, as DNA: TGTGCCAGCAGCTTGTCCAGTGCTAGCGGGGAGCTGTTTTTT.

This clonotype is medium-sized by share. The chain links TRBV27 to TRBJ2-4, with D maybe TRBD1 (6 bases). Deletions cut 0 bases from V and 10 bases from J, with 7 bases between. CDR3 length equals 12 residues. The germline CDR1 and CDR2 sequences are MNHEY and SMNVEV (reference sequence). The CDR3 DNA follows: TGTGCCAGCAGTTTATCTGGACAGATTCAGTACTTC. It encodes CASSLSGQIQYF.

In its sample, this clonotype ranks as medium-sized. The V gene is TRBV5-5, the J gene TRBJ1-2; D perhaps matches TRBD1 (5 bases). V gave up 5 bases and J gave up 8 bases, with 16 bases separating them. Germline values: CDR1 SGHKS, CDR2 YYEKEE (reference sequence). The CDR3 has 13 amino acids. CDR3 region: CASSYAEGVGYTF. The DNA for the CDR3 is TGTGCCAGCAGTTATGCAGAAGGGGTCGGCTACACCTTC.